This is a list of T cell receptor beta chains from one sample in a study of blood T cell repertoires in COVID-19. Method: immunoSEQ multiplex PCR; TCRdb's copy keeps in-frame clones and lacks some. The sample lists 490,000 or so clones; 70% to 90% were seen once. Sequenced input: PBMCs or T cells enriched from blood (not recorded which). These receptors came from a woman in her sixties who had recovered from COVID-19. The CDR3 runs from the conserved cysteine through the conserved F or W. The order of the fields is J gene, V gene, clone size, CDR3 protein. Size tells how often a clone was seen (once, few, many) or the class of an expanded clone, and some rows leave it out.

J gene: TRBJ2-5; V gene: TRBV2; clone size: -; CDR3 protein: CASSGIGAGNQETQYF
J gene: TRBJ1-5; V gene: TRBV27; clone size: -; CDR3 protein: CASSFAGTGNQPQHF
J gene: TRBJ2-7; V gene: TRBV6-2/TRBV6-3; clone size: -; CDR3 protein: CASSYSGGLAGEQYF
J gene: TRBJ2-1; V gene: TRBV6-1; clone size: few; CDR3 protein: CASSEVSKQFF
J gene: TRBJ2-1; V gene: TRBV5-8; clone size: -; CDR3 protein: CASSLAPERGKVNEQFF
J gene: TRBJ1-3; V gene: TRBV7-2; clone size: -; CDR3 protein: CASSLGLLGTGGGNTIYF
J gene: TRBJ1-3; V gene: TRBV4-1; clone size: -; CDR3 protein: CASSQVGQGSGNTIYF
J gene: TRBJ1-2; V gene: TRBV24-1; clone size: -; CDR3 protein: CATSDPLANYGYTF
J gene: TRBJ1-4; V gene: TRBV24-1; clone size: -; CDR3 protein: CATSDLEDRGDEKLFF
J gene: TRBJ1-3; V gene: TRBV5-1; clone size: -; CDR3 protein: CASSPGQSSGNTIYF
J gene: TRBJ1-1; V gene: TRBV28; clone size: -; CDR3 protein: CASSPLIRQGSNTEAFF
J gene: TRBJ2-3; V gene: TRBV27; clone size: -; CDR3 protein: CASTATSGGWRSKDTQYF
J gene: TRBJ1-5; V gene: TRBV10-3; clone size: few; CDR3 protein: CAAWTGVNNQPQHF
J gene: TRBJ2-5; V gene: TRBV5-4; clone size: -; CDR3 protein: CASRVQGKETQYF
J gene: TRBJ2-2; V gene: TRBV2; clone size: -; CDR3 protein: CASSDFWDRNTGELFF
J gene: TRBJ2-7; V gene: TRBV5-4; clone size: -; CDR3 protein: CASSSPGTGSSYEQYF
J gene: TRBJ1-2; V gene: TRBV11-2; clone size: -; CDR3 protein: CASRPTAGGYGYTF
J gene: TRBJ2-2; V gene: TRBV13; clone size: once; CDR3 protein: CASSPRVGELFF